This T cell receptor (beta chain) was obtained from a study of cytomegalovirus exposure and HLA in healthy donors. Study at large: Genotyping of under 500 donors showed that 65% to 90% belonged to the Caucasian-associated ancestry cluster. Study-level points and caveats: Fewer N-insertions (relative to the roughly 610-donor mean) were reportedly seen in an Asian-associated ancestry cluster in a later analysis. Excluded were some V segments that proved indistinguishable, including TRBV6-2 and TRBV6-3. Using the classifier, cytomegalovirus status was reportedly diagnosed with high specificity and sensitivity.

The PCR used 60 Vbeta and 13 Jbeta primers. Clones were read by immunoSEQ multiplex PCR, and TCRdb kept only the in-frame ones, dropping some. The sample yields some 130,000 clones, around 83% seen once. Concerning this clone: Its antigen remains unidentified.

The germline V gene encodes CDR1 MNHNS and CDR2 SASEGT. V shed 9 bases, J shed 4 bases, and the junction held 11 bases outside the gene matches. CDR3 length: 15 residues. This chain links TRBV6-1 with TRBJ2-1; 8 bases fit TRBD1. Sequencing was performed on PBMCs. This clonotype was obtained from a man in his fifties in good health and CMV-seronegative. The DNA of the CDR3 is TGTGCCAGTACCCCGGGACAGGTAACTTACAATGAGCAGTTCTTC. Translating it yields CASTPGQVTYNEQFF.